The 14 T cell receptor beta chains below all came from one sample that was sequenced in a study of shared clonotypes between healthy human individuals. The repertoire was sequenced with immunoSEQ multiplex PCR; TCRdb's copy has only in-frame clones and lacks some. The repertoire holds 1 million to 1.3 million clones, with around 78% as singletons. Source material: memory CD4+ T cells from PBMCs. Subset here: CD45RA-negative fraction. Receptors were obtained from a man aged 18 to 29 in good health. Some clones in this sample may be carry-over from other donors' samples.

The V call is TRBV5-4, the J call TRBJ1-1; D unresolved. Between the trimmed V and J ends, which lost 7 bases and 0 bases, there was a span of 7 bases. CDR3 length equals 12 residues. Germline V gives CDR1 SGHNT, CDR2 YYREEE (reference sequence). CDR3 in DNA: TGTGCCAGCCTGACTATGAACACTGAAGCTTTCTTT. This gives the protein CASLTMNTEAFF.

The chain uses TRBV7-2 and TRBJ2-2, with D tentatively TRBD1 or TRBD2 (5 bases each). Looked up from germline, CDR1 is SGHTA and CDR2 is FQGNSA. The CDR3 has 15 residues. V lost 3 bases, J lost 0 bases, and 8 bases lay in between. This CDR3 is CASSLGRANTGELFF. The CDR3 DNA is TGTGCCAGCAGCTTGGGGCGGGCGAACACCGGGGAGCTGTTTTTT.

The chain employs TRBV6-5 and TRBJ1-2; no clear D. V gave up 2 bases and J gave up 8 bases, with 9 bases separating them. The CDR3 is 12 amino acids. Germline loops: CDR1 MNHEY, CDR2 SVGAGI. CDR3 sequence: CASSYRRRGYTF. CDR3 coding DNA: TGTGCCAGCAGTTACCGACGGAGGGGCTACACCTTC.

The genes are TRBV28 and TRBJ1-2; 9 bases agree with TRBD1. Germline V gene lookup returns CDR1 MDHEN and CDR2 SYDVKM. V shed 6 bases and J 8 bases; nucleotides not matched to a gene: 10. This CDR3 is built from 14 residues. In DNA form, the CDR3 reads TGTGCCAGCAGCACAGGGGGCGGAAATCGAGGCTACACCTTC. It codes for CASSTGGGNRGYTF.

V usage is TRBV4-1 and J usage is TRBJ2-2; 11 bases map to TRBD2. Germline assignment: CDR1 MGHRA and CDR2 YSYEKL. After removal of 4 bases from V and 6 bases from J, the junction contained 13 bases not matched to a gene. The CDR3 is 18 residues long. In DNA, the CDR3 is TGCGCCAGCAGCCCGGAAGCAGTGCTAGCGGGAGGAGCCGGGGAGCTGTTTTTT. This translates into CASSPEAVLAGGAGELFF.

The chain is built from TRBV7-9 and TRBJ2-1; 10 bases fit TRBD1. This CDR3 contains 14 residues. Germline assignment: CDR1 SEHNR and CDR2 FQNEAQ (reference sequence). V lost 2 bases to trimming and J lost 12 bases; unmatched junction nucleotides: 7. CDR3 amino acids: CASSLMGQGTAQFF. CDR3 nucleotides: TGTGCCAGCAGCTTAATGGGACAGGGGACGGCGCAGTTCTTC.

The CDR3 reads CASSLAPVSAAYQETQYF. DNA of the CDR3: TGTGCCAGCAGCTTAGCGCCCGTCTCAGCGGCGTACCAAGAGACCCAGTACTTC. The chain recombines TRBV7-7 with TRBJ2-5, with D perhaps matching TRBD2 (5 bases). The CDR3 is 18 residues long. Germline CDR1 and CDR2: SSHAT and FNYEAQ (reference sequence). Trimming took off 0 bases at V and 0 bases at J, with 17 bases between the two ends.

The V and J genes are TRBV15 and TRBJ2-2; D gene ambiguous. The length of the CDR3 is 15 residues. Trimming cost V 1 base and J 6 bases, with 12 bases left between them. Looked up from germline, CDR1 is LNHNV and CDR2 is YYDKDF (reference sequence). DNA of the CDR3: TGTGCCACCAGCAGAGCTCTAGGATTTGCCGGGGAGCTGTTTTTT. Translation gives CATSRALGFAGELFF.

The J gene is TRBJ2-1, the V gene TRBV9; 8 nucleotides match TRBD2. V gave up 0 bases and J gave up 4 bases; unmatched junction bases: 6. This CDR3 contains 16 residues. Germline CDR1 is SGDLS and CDR2 is YYNGEE. The CDR3 loop is CASSVGVAGSYNEQFF. Written as DNA, the CDR3 is TGTGCCAGCAGCGTAGGGGTAGCGGGAAGTTACAATGAGCAGTTCTTC.

The gene calls are TRBV7-9 and TRBJ2-3; D is possibly TRBD1 (6 bases). V was shortened by 5 bases and J by 3 bases, with 18 bases between the two germline ends. Germline-derived CDR1 and CDR2 are SEHNR and FQNEAQ (reference sequence). This CDR3 spans 16 amino acids. This CDR3 reads CASSPRGRGETDTQYF. The CDR3 nucleotides read TGTGCCAGCAGCCCTCGGGGCAGGGGTGAGACAGATACGCAGTATTTT. Full variable domain (missing parts from reference TRBV7-9 and TRBJ2-3): DTGVSQNPRHKITKRGQNVTFRCDPISEHNRLYWYRQTLGQGPEFLTYFQNEAQLEKSRLLSDRFSAERPKGSFSTLEIQRTEQGDSAMYLCASSPRGRGETDTQYFGPGTRLTVL.

Only a few counts were recorded for this clone. The chain joins TRBV5-1 to TRBJ2-7, with D perhaps TRBD1 (5 bases). CDR1 is SGHRS and CDR2 is YFSETQ in the germline V gene. Trimming took off 0 bases at V and 7 bases at J, with 14 bases between the two ends. This CDR3 contains 14 residues. The CDR3 is CASSLEQVPREQYF. CDR3 sequence (DNA): TGCGCCAGCAGCTTGGAACAGGTCCCGAGGGAGCAGTACTTC.

The CDR3 sequence: CASSLDRGNTIYF. CDR3 coding DNA: TGTGCCAGCAGCTTAGATAGAGGAAACACCATATATTTT. The chain employs TRBV11-2 and TRBJ1-3, with no clear D. The germline V gene has CDR1 SGHAT and CDR2 FQNNGV. CDR3 length: 13 amino acids. V dropped 0 bases and J dropped 4 bases, with 4 bases sitting between them.

The CDR3 protein is CASSEGQPTYTEAFF. The DNA for the CDR3 is TGTGCCAGCAGCGAGGGACAGCCAACTTACACTGAAGCTTTCTTT. The rearrangement links TRBV2 to TRBJ1-1, with 7 bases matching TRBD1. V was pared by 6 bases and J by 3 bases, with 10 bases of the junction left unmatched. This CDR3 has 15 residues. The V gene's germline CDR1 is SNHLY and CDR2 FYNNEI.

This clone was counted a few times. J is TRBJ2-5 and V is TRBV5-1; 16 positions match TRBD2. Trimming took 4 bases from V and 4 from J; bases not matched to a gene: 4. The CDR3 covers 16 residues. Germline V lookup: CDR1 SGHRS, CDR2 YFSETQ. CDR3 sequence reads: CASSRGTSGRAETQYF. The CDR3 nucleotides read TGCGCCAGCAGCCGAGGGACTAGCGGGAGGGCAGAGACCCAGTACTTC.